The clone carrying this T cell receptor (beta chain) was observed many times. The data originate from a study of neurological immune-mediated disorders. Synthesis of cDNA was performed by 5'RACE using 10-nucleotide random UMIs. TCRdb reprocessed the 5' RACE reads via MiXCR and lists one record per CDR3 protein. This table holds tens of thousands of distinct CDR3 sequences, approximately 3.9% found once. The V gene lost 7 bases and the J gene lost 11 bases, with 18 bases spanning the gap. The CDR3 is 14 residues long. Germline-derived CDR1 and CDR2 are MNHEY and SMNVEV (reference sequence). The unsorted libraries were produced from 2 million PBMCs held at -80 C.

This sequence joins TRBV27 and TRBJ1-6, with D hard to call. Input material: PBMCs. The receptor's source is a man between 25 and 39 years old with multiple sclerosis. CDR3 in amino acids: CASKGSPAATPLHF. The CDR3 DNA reads TGTGCCAGCAAAGGGTCCCCCGCCGCGACACCCCTCCACTTT.